The rows below give T cell receptor beta chains drawn from one sample of a study of blood T cell repertoires in COVID-19. TCRdb keeps only in-frame clones here, not all; method: immunoSEQ multiplex PCR. This table has some 150,000 clones, 85% to 90% appearing once. Sequencing used peripheral blood. The receptors were sampled from a woman in her 40s with acute or convalescent COVID-19. Both conserved end residues are part of each CDR3. Each record gives: J gene, clone size, D gene, V gene, CDR3 DNA, CDR3 protein. The D gene is left open where the match is weak. Size is stated for part of the rows, as once, few or many counts, or as a class when the clone is expanded.

J gene: TRBJ1-3
clone size: NA
D gene: NA
V gene: TRBV11-2
CDR3 DNA: TGTGCCAGCAGCTTTCACAGGGCTGGAAACACCATATATTTT
CDR3 protein: CASSFHRAGNTIYF

J gene: TRBJ1-1
clone size: NA
D gene: NA
V gene: TRBV6-5
CDR3 DNA: TGTGCCAGCAGGAGCCCCGGGGGTTCGAACACTGAAGCTTTCTTT
CDR3 protein: CASRSPGGSNTEAFF

J gene: TRBJ2-7
clone size: NA
D gene: NA
V gene: TRBV7-9
CDR3 DNA: TGTGCCAGCAGCTTAGAGGACAGCCTCCTGTACGAGCAGTACTTC
CDR3 protein: CASSLEDSLLYEQYF

J gene: TRBJ1-6
clone size: few
D gene: TRBD1
V gene: TRBV7-9
CDR3 DNA: TGTGCCAGCAGCTTAGCATCAGGACAGGGTCTTTATAATTCACCCCTCCACTTT
CDR3 protein: CASSLASGQGLYNSPLHF

J gene: TRBJ2-1
clone size: NA
D gene: NA
V gene: TRBV12-3/TRBV12-4
CDR3 DNA: TGTGCCAGCAGTTTGATACTGTTGGATGAGCAGTTCTTC
CDR3 protein: CASSLILLDEQFF

J gene: TRBJ1-3
clone size: NA
D gene: NA
V gene: TRBV9
CDR3 DNA: TGTGCCAGCAGCGTGGAGGCTGGGACATCTGGAAACACCATATATTTT
CDR3 protein: CASSVEAGTSGNTIYF

J gene: TRBJ2-7
clone size: NA
D gene: TRBD2
V gene: TRBV4-1
CDR3 DNA: TGCGCCAGCAGCCAAGGAGGGACTAGCGGGGGGGGAGAGGGGCAGTACTTC
CDR3 protein: CASSQGGTSGGGEGQYF

J gene: TRBJ1-6
clone size: few
D gene: NA
V gene: TRBV30
CDR3 DNA: TGTGCCTGGACGACAGGCAATTCACCCCTCCACTTT
CDR3 protein: CAWTTGNSPLHF

J gene: TRBJ1-3
clone size: NA
D gene: TRBD1
V gene: TRBV3-1/TRBV3-2
CDR3 DNA: TGTGCCAGCAGCCAAACCGGGACAGGAAAAACCCCAACGGCGGATTTT
CDR3 protein: CASSQTGTGKTPTADF

J gene: TRBJ2-7
clone size: NA
D gene: TRBD1
V gene: TRBV19
CDR3 DNA: TGTGCCAGTAGTCCCCGGGACAGGGCGGACTACGAGCAGTACTTC
CDR3 protein: CASSPRDRADYEQYF

J gene: TRBJ1-2
clone size: NA
D gene: TRBD1
V gene: TRBV7-9
CDR3 DNA: TGTGCCAGCAGCTTAGGACAGGGCATACAAAGTAATGGCTACACCTTC
CDR3 protein: CASSLGQGIQSNGYTF

J gene: TRBJ1-2
clone size: NA
D gene: NA
V gene: TRBV19
CDR3 DNA: TGTGCCAGTAGTAGGCTGTTGCGACAGAAAAAAAACTATGGCTACACCTTC
CDR3 protein: CASSRLLRQKKNYGYTF

J gene: TRBJ1-6
clone size: NA
D gene: TRBD1
V gene: TRBV2
CDR3 DNA: TGTGCCAGCAGTGAAGTGGGGACAGAAAATTCACCCCTCCACTTT
CDR3 protein: CASSEVGTENSPLHF

J gene: TRBJ1-1
clone size: NA
D gene: NA
V gene: TRBV9
CDR3 DNA: TGTGCCAGCAGCCAGGAGGGGTCCGCAGCTTTCTTT
CDR3 protein: CASSQEGSAAFF

J gene: TRBJ1-3
clone size: once
D gene: NA
V gene: TRBV4-1
CDR3 DNA: TGCGCCAGCAGCCAAGATTACAGCTCTGGAAACACCATATATTTT
CDR3 protein: CASSQDYSSGNTIYF

J gene: TRBJ2-2
clone size: NA
D gene: TRBD2
V gene: TRBV28
CDR3 DNA: TGTGCCAGCAGTACCCATTGGGAGGGGAACACCGGGGAGCTGTTTTTT
CDR3 protein: CASSTHWEGNTGELFF

J gene: TRBJ2-3
clone size: NA
D gene: TRBD1
V gene: TRBV7-9
CDR3 DNA: TGTGCCAGCAGCCCCCAAGACAGGGAACCCAGTACAGATACGCAGTATTTT
CDR3 protein: CASSPQDREPSTDTQYF

J gene: TRBJ2-7
clone size: NA
D gene: NA
V gene: TRBV7-2
CDR3 DNA: TGTGCCAGCACCAATAATAGACAAGCCTACGAGCAGTACTTC
CDR3 protein: CASTNNRQAYEQYF

J gene: TRBJ1-1
clone size: NA
D gene: NA
V gene: TRBV12-3/TRBV12-4
CDR3 DNA: TGTGCCAGCAGTTTTACGCGCCTTGAAGCTTTCTTT
CDR3 protein: CASSFTRLEAFF

J gene: TRBJ2-7
clone size: NA
D gene: NA
V gene: TRBV10-3
CDR3 DNA: TGTGCCATCAGTGACAGGGAAGGCTCCTACGAGCAGTACTTC
CDR3 protein: CAISDREGSYEQYF

J gene: TRBJ1-1
clone size: NA
D gene: NA
V gene: TRBV29-1
CDR3 DNA: TGCAGCGTTGGAGGGGGTTGGGGAAGCACTGAAGCTTTCTTT
CDR3 protein: CSVGGGWGSTEAFF

J gene: TRBJ2-1
clone size: NA
D gene: TRBD1
V gene: TRBV9
CDR3 DNA: TGTGCCAGCAGCGAGCCGACAGGGGGCCATGAGCAGTTCTTC
CDR3 protein: CASSEPTGGHEQFF

J gene: TRBJ2-7
clone size: NA
D gene: NA
V gene: TRBV19
CDR3 DNA: TGTGCCAGTAGTATATCGGGTACGCTATTACCCTACGAGCAGTACTTC
CDR3 protein: CASSISGTLLPYEQYF

J gene: TRBJ1-3
clone size: NA
D gene: NA
V gene: TRBV19
CDR3 DNA: TGTGCCAGTAGTTCCTACAGGGATACGGTAGGAAACACCATATATTTT
CDR3 protein: CASSSYRDTVGNTIYF

J gene: TRBJ1-5
clone size: NA
D gene: NA
V gene: TRBV5-1
CDR3 DNA: TGCGCCAGCAGCTTGGGGGGGGATCAGCCCCAGCATTTT
CDR3 protein: CASSLGGDQPQHF

J gene: TRBJ1-6
clone size: NA
D gene: TRBD1
V gene: TRBV6-1
CDR3 DNA: TGTGCCAGCAGTGAACCGCGGACAGGGGTGGGTTCACCCCTCCACTTT
CDR3 protein: CASSEPRTGVGSPLHF

J gene: TRBJ2-4
clone size: NA
D gene: TRBD1
V gene: TRBV14
CDR3 DNA: TGTGCCAGCAGCCAACCTGGACAGGGGCTCCAAAACATTCAGTACTTC
CDR3 protein: CASSQPGQGLQNIQYF

J gene: TRBJ2-7
clone size: few
D gene: NA
V gene: TRBV4-1
CDR3 DNA: TGCGCCAGCAGTCCGGGACTGGCGAGCTCCTACGAGCAGTACTTC
CDR3 protein: CASSPGLASSYEQYF

J gene: TRBJ2-3
clone size: NA
D gene: TRBD2
V gene: TRBV24-1
CDR3 DNA: TGTGCCACCAGTGACCCACTAGCGGGGGACCCCACAGATACGCAGTATTTT
CDR3 protein: CATSDPLAGDPTDTQYF

J gene: TRBJ2-2
clone size: NA
D gene: TRBD2
V gene: TRBV19
CDR3 DNA: TGTGCCAGTAGTATAGGACTAGCGGGCCGTACCGGGGAGCTGTTTTTT
CDR3 protein: CASSIGLAGRTGELFF

J gene: TRBJ2-5
clone size: NA
D gene: TRBD1
V gene: TRBV24-1
CDR3 DNA: TGTGCCACCAGTGACCGGGGACAGGGGGACCGTGAGACCCAGTACTTC
CDR3 protein: CATSDRGQGDRETQYF

J gene: TRBJ2-1
clone size: NA
D gene: TRBD2
V gene: TRBV15
CDR3 DNA: TGTGCCACCAGCAGAGATGGGCGGGGGGAAACCTACAATGAGCAGTTCTTC
CDR3 protein: CATSRDGRGETYNEQFF

J gene: TRBJ1-6
clone size: NA
D gene: NA
V gene: TRBV3-1/TRBV3-2
CDR3 DNA: TGTGCCAGCAGCCAAGGAAACAGAATAAATTCACCCCTCCACTTT
CDR3 protein: CASSQGNRINSPLHF

J gene: TRBJ1-1
clone size: NA
D gene: NA
V gene: TRBV18
CDR3 DNA: TGTGCCAGCTCACCAAGACAGAGTATGAACACTGAAGCTTTCTTT
CDR3 protein: CASSPRQSMNTEAFF

J gene: TRBJ1-4
clone size: NA
D gene: NA
V gene: TRBV3-1/TRBV3-2
CDR3 DNA: TGTGCCAGCAGCCAAGATGGGAGGCGGGTGAATGAAAAACTGTTTTTT
CDR3 protein: CASSQDGRRVNEKLFF

J gene: TRBJ2-7
clone size: NA
D gene: TRBD1
V gene: TRBV7-9
CDR3 DNA: TGTGCCAGCAGCTCCAGTGGACAGGGGGCTCAAACCTACTCCTACGAGCAGTACTTC
CDR3 protein: CASSSSGQGAQTYSYEQYF

J gene: TRBJ1-4
clone size: once
D gene: TRBD1
V gene: TRBV25-1
CDR3 DNA: TGTGCCAGCAGTGAATACAGGACAGGTGGCGAAAAACTGTTTTTT
CDR3 protein: CASSEYRTGGEKLFF

J gene: TRBJ1-1
clone size: NA
D gene: TRBD1
V gene: TRBV7-2
CDR3 DNA: TGTGCCAGCACCGGTCGGGACAGGGGGCCCCGATCGAACACTGAAGCTTTCTTT
CDR3 protein: CASTGRDRGPRSNTEAFF

J gene: TRBJ1-3
clone size: NA
D gene: NA
V gene: TRBV7-8
CDR3 DNA: TGTGCCAGCAGCCCGCGGACAGGAAACACCATATATTTT
CDR3 protein: CASSPRTGNTIYF

J gene: TRBJ2-1
clone size: NA
D gene: TRBD1
V gene: TRBV18
CDR3 DNA: TGTGCCAGCTCACCTCAGGGGGCCTCCGGCAACAATGAGCAGTTCTTC
CDR3 protein: CASSPQGASGNNEQFF

J gene: TRBJ2-1
clone size: NA
D gene: NA
V gene: TRBV25-1
CDR3 DNA: TGTGCCAGCAGTGTAATAGGGGAGGATGAGCAGTTCTTC
CDR3 protein: CASSVIGEDEQFF

J gene: TRBJ2-6
clone size: NA
D gene: TRBD2
V gene: TRBV27
CDR3 DNA: TGTGCCAGCAGTTGGGGCGGGGGGGCCTCTGGGGCCAACGTCCTGACTTTC
CDR3 protein: CASSWGGGASGANVLTF

J gene: TRBJ2-3
clone size: NA
D gene: TRBD2
V gene: TRBV9
CDR3 DNA: TGTGCCAGCACGACTGGGACTAGCGGGGGTTGGACAGATACGCAGTATTTT
CDR3 protein: CASTTGTSGGWTDTQYF

J gene: TRBJ2-5
clone size: NA
D gene: TRBD2
V gene: TRBV3-1/TRBV3-2
CDR3 DNA: TGTGCCAGCAGCCAAGAGGGTCGGGGGGAAGAGACCCAGTACTTC
CDR3 protein: CASSQEGRGEETQYF

J gene: TRBJ1-1
clone size: NA
D gene: NA
V gene: TRBV30
CDR3 DNA: TGTGCCTGGGGACTCGGAGGGACTTTGAACACTGAAGCTTTCTTT
CDR3 protein: CAWGLGGTLNTEAFF

J gene: TRBJ2-1
clone size: NA
D gene: NA
V gene: TRBV20-1
CDR3 DNA: TGCAGTGCTGCGGCCGATGAGCAGTTCTTC
CDR3 protein: CSAAADEQFF

J gene: TRBJ1-2
clone size: NA
D gene: NA
V gene: TRBV28
CDR3 DNA: TGTGCCAGCAGTCCGCGGACTAACTATGGCTACACCTTC
CDR3 protein: CASSPRTNYGYTF

J gene: TRBJ2-1
clone size: NA
D gene: NA
V gene: TRBV7-9
CDR3 DNA: TGTGCCAGCAGCTTAGTTCCCGTATTTGAGCAGTTCTTC
CDR3 protein: CASSLVPVFEQFF

J gene: TRBJ1-2
clone size: NA
D gene: NA
V gene: TRBV30
CDR3 DNA: TGTGCCTGGAACGAGGTAGACTTCTATGGCTACACCTTC
CDR3 protein: CAWNEVDFYGYTF

J gene: TRBJ1-5
clone size: NA
D gene: TRBD1
V gene: TRBV24-1
CDR3 DNA: TGTGCCACCAGTGATTCTTCCCGGGACAGCCTCAATCAGCCCCAGCATTTT
CDR3 protein: CATSDSSRDSLNQPQHF

J gene: TRBJ2-3
clone size: NA
D gene: TRBD2
V gene: TRBV29-1
CDR3 DNA: TGCAGCGTTCTTTCCGTCGTCGTGGACACTAGCGGGAGGGCCAAAGATACGCAGTATTTT
CDR3 protein: CSVLSVVVDTSGRAKDTQYF

J gene: TRBJ2-2
clone size: NA
D gene: TRBD1
V gene: TRBV28
CDR3 DNA: TGTGCCAGCAGGGGGACAGGGAACACCGGGGAGCTGTTTTTT
CDR3 protein: CASRGTGNTGELFF

J gene: TRBJ2-7
clone size: NA
D gene: NA
V gene: TRBV19
CDR3 DNA: TGTGCCAGTAGTCTTCTAGCGTCTACCTACGAGCAGTACTTC
CDR3 protein: CASSLLASTYEQYF

J gene: TRBJ2-3
clone size: once
D gene: NA
V gene: TRBV5-1
CDR3 DNA: TGCGCCAGCAGCTTGAATCTACGGGGATCAGATACGCAGTATTTT
CDR3 protein: CASSLNLRGSDTQYF

J gene: TRBJ2-2
clone size: NA
D gene: TRBD1
V gene: TRBV5-1
CDR3 DNA: TGCGCCAGCAGGAAACCGGGACAGGGAGTCACCGGGGAGCTGTTTTTT
CDR3 protein: CASRKPGQGVTGELFF

J gene: TRBJ1-2
clone size: once
D gene: NA
V gene: TRBV5-6
CDR3 DNA: TGTGCCAGCAGCTCCTGGACAGTTGGCTACACCTTC
CDR3 protein: CASSSWTVGYTF

J gene: TRBJ2-1
clone size: NA
D gene: NA
V gene: TRBV6-2/TRBV6-3
CDR3 DNA: TGTGCCAGCAGTGACAGGTCTCAGCAGTTCTTC
CDR3 protein: CASSDRSQQFF